The T cell receptor beta chain described here comes from a study of T-cell reconstitution after alpha-beta-depleted transplantation in children. The sample holds a few counts of this clonotype. Its antigen is unknown. CDR1 and CDR2 from the germline V gene are GTSNPN and SVGIG (reference sequence). The CDR3 has 12 residues. Germline trimming cut 7 bases from V and 6 bases from J; bases unmatched to any gene: 7. Regarding the study as a whole: By about two months after transplant, alpha-beta T cells reportedly arose from several hundred graft clones that had expanded. Recipient T cells and thymic progenitors that survived gave rise to the high TCRbeta diversity observed at day 60 in some patients. The main origin of T-cell counts and diversity one year after transplant was newly produced T cells.

Unique molecular identifiers tagged the TCRbeta library. TCRdb reprocessed the PCR reads via MiXCR and lists one record per CDR3 protein. The data contain about 98,000 distinct CDR3 sequences, 20% to 30% of them singletons. Sequenced material: PBMCs, taken before TCRalphabeta/CD19-depleted stem cell transplant. The sequence was collected from a boy under 10 years old with acute lymphoblastic leukemia, due to receive a stem cell transplant. The chain combines TRBV30 with TRBJ1-1, with 8 bases lining up with TRBD1. CDR3 coding DNA: TGTGCCTCCAGGGGGCTGCTCGCTGAAGCTTTCTTT. It is translated as CASRGLLAEAFF.